The sequence of this T cell receptor beta chain was determined in a study of metastatic and nonmetastatic thyroid tumors. Study details: Comparison of repertoires was carried out across blood and tumor or nodule tissue from malignant and benign thyroid patients.

CDR1 MNHNS and CDR2 SASEGT come from the germline V gene. CDR3 size: 15 residues. The J segment lost 5 bases and the V segment lost 5 bases, leaving 9 bases of the junction unmatched. Original processing methods: Construction of a distant-metastasis classifier for papillary thyroid cancer relied on CDR3 differences across clinicopathological groups. TCRdb re-called the PCR reads via MiXCR. The V and J calls come from TCRdb's annotation, not from the publication. The sample contains around 34,000 clones, about 29% of which appear only once. This clone was recorded many times. Its specificity is unknown. Study-wide findings and caveats: Reportedly, malignant thyroid tumors had significantly higher TCR beta diversity than benign nodules, in blood and tumor.

No treatment had been given to any patient before thyroid surgery. Sequencing was performed on blood. J is TRBJ2-4 and V is TRBV6-1, with 7 bases lining up with TRBD2. This sequence originates from a female donor with papillary thyroid cancer or a benign thyroid nodule (not recorded which). Some clones in this sample may be carry-over from other donors' samples. The CDR3 protein is CASSRARGFENIQYF. The DNA of the CDR3 is TGTGCCAGCAGTCGTGCGCGGGGGTTCGAAAACATTCAGTACTTC.